Described below is a single TCR beta chain sequence and its context. This clonotype was detected many times. Its recognized antigen is unknown. Base qualities are not at hand, and no much larger clone is one base apart. Library generation was performed with PCR. Instrument used: Illumina HiSeq 2500. TCR libraries were prepared with molecular barcoding, using unique molecular identifiers to normalize TCRbeta repertoire quantification. TCRdb took the public reads, trimmed them with fastp at Q25, ran MiXCR for clone calling and kept in-frame beta chains. Identical CDR3 proteins give one entry, which carries the most common genes and DNA. This sample gives under 450,000 distinct CDR3 sequences in total; roughly 13% of them show up just once. In total, the top ten clones hold 3.5% to 4.5% of the sample. Cut back by 5 bases and 4 bases, the V and J ends lie 16 bases apart. Including cysteine and phenylalanine, the CDR3 has 15 amino acids. CDR3 DNA only is kept here, 45 bases in frame from base 1. Reading the germline V gene gives CDR1 KGHDR and CDR2 SFDVKD.

This sample is drawn from a study of T-cell reconstitution after alpha-beta-depleted transplantation in children listed by TCRdb under 2016. Context from the whole study: Using TCR repertoire profiling, the study quantitatively followed how T-cell immune reconstitution unfolded in children after TCRalphabeta/CD19-depleted allogeneic hematopoietic cell transplantation.

The sequences come from PBMCs, collected from the stem cell graft. The receptor was isolated from a human donor who donated a stem cell graft to a child with Fanconi anemia. The rearranged segments are TRBV24-1 and TRBJ1-1, and perhaps TRBD1 as D gene, on 6 matching bases. The DNA sequence is TGTGCCACCAGTGGGTCCGGGGGCATAGGCACTGAAGCTTTCTTT. Translated, this gives CATSGSGGIGTEAFF.